The rows below give T cell receptor beta chains drawn from one sample of a study of T cell responses to AZD1222 COVID-19 vaccine. The method was immunoSEQ multiplex PCR; TCRdb's version includes in-frame clones alone and lacks a portion of them. The table includes 150,000 to 160,000 clones, 90% detected once. This specimen consisted of peripheral blood, obtained on day 0 of AZD1222 vaccination. The origin of the receptors is an adult in good health. Each CDR3 is given with its conserved first and last residue. Each record gives: J gene, V gene, clone size, D gene, CDR3 protein, CDR3 DNA. D genes are given only for firm matches. Rows may omit the clone size; those that give it use once, few, many or a size class.

j_call: TRBJ1-6; v_call: TRBV5-1; clone_size: few; d_call: NA; cdr3_aa: CASRGDPLANSPLHF; cdr3_nt: TGCGCCAGCAGGGGTGACCCCCTGGCAAATTCACCCCTCCACTTT
j_call: TRBJ2-7; v_call: TRBV13; clone_size: NA; d_call: NA; cdr3_aa: CASSAGGVSYEQYF; cdr3_nt: TGTGCCAGCAGCGCTGGGGGAGTTTCCTACGAGCAGTACTTC
j_call: TRBJ1-4; v_call: TRBV5-1; clone_size: NA; d_call: NA; cdr3_aa: CASSLTNEKLFF; cdr3_nt: TGCGCCAGCAGCCTCACTAATGAAAAACTGTTTTTT
j_call: TRBJ2-5; v_call: TRBV7-3; clone_size: NA; d_call: TRBD1; cdr3_aa: CASATGAQETQYF; cdr3_nt: TGTGCCAGCGCCACAGGGGCCCAAGAGACCCAGTACTTC
j_call: TRBJ1-1; v_call: TRBV6-2/TRBV6-3; clone_size: NA; d_call: NA; cdr3_aa: CASSWATNTEAFF; cdr3_nt: TGTGCCAGCAGCTGGGCGACGAACACTGAAGCTTTCTTT
j_call: TRBJ2-2; v_call: TRBV30; clone_size: NA; d_call: TRBD1; cdr3_aa: CAWAGLTGRATGELFF; cdr3_nt: TGTGCCTGGGCGGGCCTGACAGGGCGGGCCACCGGGGAGCTGTTTTTT
j_call: TRBJ2-7; v_call: TRBV30; clone_size: NA; d_call: NA; cdr3_aa: CAWSVTGLFPEQYF; cdr3_nt: TGTGCCTGGAGTGTTACAGGGCTTTTTCCCGAGCAGTACTTC
j_call: TRBJ2-7; v_call: TRBV5-1; clone_size: NA; d_call: TRBD2; cdr3_aa: CASSQLAGDLYEQYF; cdr3_nt: TGCGCCAGCAGCCAACTAGCGGGGGACCTCTACGAGCAGTACTTC
j_call: TRBJ2-3; v_call: TRBV7-6; clone_size: once; d_call: TRBD2; cdr3_aa: CASSYEREADTQYF; cdr3_nt: TGTGCCAGCAGCTATGAGCGGGAGGCAGATACGCAGTATTTT
j_call: TRBJ1-2; v_call: TRBV9; clone_size: NA; d_call: TRBD1; cdr3_aa: CASSVGSGGVRYGYTF; cdr3_nt: TGTGCCAGCAGCGTAGGGTCAGGGGGCGTACGCTATGGCTACACCTTC
j_call: TRBJ2-7; v_call: TRBV6-4; clone_size: NA; d_call: TRBD1; cdr3_aa: CASSEDRGYEQYF; cdr3_nt: TGTGCCAGCAGTGAGGACAGGGGGTACGAGCAGTACTTC
j_call: TRBJ1-2; v_call: TRBV29-1; clone_size: few; d_call: NA; cdr3_aa: CSAEPGGSYGYTF; cdr3_nt: TGCAGCGCCGAACCGGGAGGAAGCTATGGCTACACCTTC
j_call: TRBJ1-2; v_call: TRBV29-1; clone_size: once; d_call: NA; cdr3_aa: CSVEDRAQGGGDYGYTF; cdr3_nt: TGCAGCGTTGAAGATCGGGCGCAGGGAGGCGGAGACTATGGCTACACCTTC
j_call: TRBJ1-5; v_call: TRBV6-1; clone_size: NA; d_call: NA; cdr3_aa: CASSEAAGLVQPQHF; cdr3_nt: TGTGCCAGCAGTGAAGCTGCGGGGCTTGTTCAGCCCCAGCATTTT
j_call: TRBJ1-4; v_call: TRBV11-3; clone_size: NA; d_call: NA; cdr3_aa: CASSSRGKYYRAINEKLFF; cdr3_nt: TGTGCCAGCAGCTCTAGGGGAAAATATTACCGGGCCATAAATGAAAAACTGTTTTTT
j_call: TRBJ1-2; v_call: TRBV5-4; clone_size: NA; d_call: NA; cdr3_aa: CASSLGAGAPYTF; cdr3_nt: TGTGCCAGCAGCTTGGGGGCAGGGGCTCCCTACACCTTC
j_call: TRBJ2-2; v_call: TRBV4-2; clone_size: NA; d_call: NA; cdr3_aa: CASSHVAGTGELFF; cdr3_nt: TGTGCCAGCAGCCACGTTGCGGGAACCGGGGAGCTGTTTTTT
j_call: TRBJ1-2; v_call: TRBV5-4; clone_size: NA; d_call: TRBD1; cdr3_aa: CASSWDRGGDGYTF; cdr3_nt: TGTGCCAGCAGCTGGGACAGGGGGGGGGATGGCTACACCTTC
j_call: TRBJ2-1; v_call: TRBV15; clone_size: once; d_call: NA; cdr3_aa: CATSRLTASEQFF; cdr3_nt: TGTGCCACCAGCAGGTTGACAGCTTCTGAGCAGTTCTTC
j_call: TRBJ2-7; v_call: TRBV6-2/TRBV6-3; clone_size: NA; d_call: NA; cdr3_aa: CASSYGALANYEQYF; cdr3_nt: TGTGCCAGCAGTTACGGTGCACTAGCCAACTACGAGCAGTACTTC
j_call: TRBJ2-7; v_call: TRBV5-1; clone_size: NA; d_call: TRBD1; cdr3_aa: CASSSGTGSNEQYF; cdr3_nt: TGCGCCAGCAGCTCCGGGACAGGTTCTAACGAGCAGTACTTC
j_call: TRBJ1-1; v_call: TRBV29-1; clone_size: once; d_call: NA; cdr3_aa: CSVEVGVWATEAFF; cdr3_nt: TGCAGCGTTGAAGTTGGAGTGTGGGCCACTGAAGCTTTCTTT
j_call: TRBJ2-6; v_call: TRBV5-1; clone_size: NA; d_call: NA; cdr3_aa: CASSAGPGVLTF; cdr3_nt: TGCGCCAGCAGCGCCGGCCCCGGAGTGTTGACTTTC
j_call: TRBJ2-2; v_call: TRBV19; clone_size: few; d_call: TRBD1; cdr3_aa: CASRWTGDTGELFF; cdr3_nt: TGTGCCAGTAGATGGACAGGGGACACCGGGGAGCTGTTTTTT
j_call: TRBJ1-3; v_call: TRBV5-1; clone_size: NA; d_call: NA; cdr3_aa: CASSLGVGVYTIYF; cdr3_nt: TGCGCCAGCAGCTTAGGGGTTGGAGTATACACCATATATTTT
j_call: TRBJ2-7; v_call: TRBV2; clone_size: NA; d_call: NA; cdr3_aa: CASSGEGGHLFSYEQYF; cdr3_nt: TGTGCCAGCAGTGGTGAGGGGGGACACCTCTTCTCCTACGAGCAGTACTTC
j_call: TRBJ2-1; v_call: TRBV7-6; clone_size: NA; d_call: TRBD2; cdr3_aa: CASSSGTSGGARRDEQFF; cdr3_nt: TGTGCCAGCAGCTCCGGGACTAGCGGGGGGGCCCGGAGGGATGAGCAGTTCTTC
j_call: TRBJ1-4; v_call: TRBV4-1; clone_size: once; d_call: NA; cdr3_aa: CASSQDWGSKEKLFF; cdr3_nt: TGCGCCAGCAGCCAAGATTGGGGGAGCAAGGAAAAACTGTTTTTT
j_call: TRBJ1-4; v_call: TRBV7-6; clone_size: NA; d_call: TRBD1; cdr3_aa: CASSSQGAGTTNEKLFF; cdr3_nt: TGTGCCAGCAGCTCACAGGGGGCAGGTACAACTAATGAAAAACTGTTTTTT